This T cell receptor (beta chain) was recorded in a study of cytomegalovirus exposure and HLA in healthy donors. Overall study: Out of around 360 genotyped donors, roughly 80% belonged to the Caucasian-associated ancestry cluster. Study results and limitations: For presence/absence analyses, sequencing depth was assumed to be roughly uniform across donors. In vitro confirmation showed three CMV-associated chains to be CMV antigen specific. In a later analysis, several top co-occurrence clusters appeared linked to parvovirus B19, influenza, CMV and Epstein-Barr virus.

The study ran its PCR with 60 Vbeta and 13 Jbeta primers. Assay used: immunoSEQ multiplex PCR; TCRdb lists only in-frame clones, some missing. The repertoire holds over 200,000 clones, with 70% to 80% as singletons. To note about this clone: What it binds is not known.

With 6 bases clipped from V and 6 bases from J, the junction kept 7 bases outside the gene matches. There are 14 residues in the CDR3. Looked up from germline, CDR1 is MNHNY and CDR2 is SVGAGI (reference sequence). The sample was PBMCs. V gene TRBV6-6 combines with J gene TRBJ2-7; 11 positions match TRBD1. The TCR originated in a woman aged 30 to 39 in good health and CMV-seronegative. CDR3 bases: TGTGCCAGCAGCCGGACAGGGGGCGGTATCGAGCAGTACTTC. Residues: CASSRTGGGIEQYF.